These T cell receptor beta chains were read from a single sample in a study of blood T cell repertoires in COVID-19. Only in-frame clones appear in the TCRdb table, and some are missing; sequencing was by immunoSEQ multiplex PCR. The repertoire consists of 310,000 or so clones, with about 91% occurring once and the leading ten covering more than 8.5%. The sample comprised PBMCs or T cells enriched from blood (not recorded which). Receptors originate from a woman aged 18-29 years who had recovered from COVID-19. The CDR3 runs from the conserved cysteine through the conserved F or W. D genes are given only for firm matches. Only some rows state a clone size, as once, few, many or a class for expanded clones.

TRBV5-8,TRBJ2-7,-,TRBD2,CASSLRSGGFLQYF,TGTGCCAGCAGCTTGAGGAGCGGGGGATTTTTACAGTACTTC
TRBV3-1/TRBV3-2,TRBJ2-5,-,-,CASRGAMETQYF,TGTGCCAGCCGTGGGGCCATGGAGACCCAGTACTTC
TRBV5-8,TRBJ1-1,-,TRBD1,CASYWDSRTGTEAFF,TGTGCCAGCTATTGGGACAGCCGGACGGGAACTGAAGCTTTCTTT
TRBV7-9,TRBJ2-6,-,TRBD1,CASSLARGQGHGANVLTF,TGTGCCAGCAGCTTAGCGAGGGGACAGGGGCACGGGGCCAACGTCCTGACTTTC
TRBV29-1,TRBJ1-2,-,TRBD1,CSVEGQRNYGYTF,TGCAGCGTTGAGGGACAGCGTAACTATGGCTACACCTTC
TRBV9,TRBJ2-7,-,TRBD2,CASSVSGASYEQYF,TGTGCCAGCAGCGTTAGCGGGGCCTCCTACGAGCAGTACTTC
TRBV15,TRBJ2-5,-,TRBD1,CATSRDVGTGANQETQYF,TGTGCCACCAGCAGAGATGTTGGAACAGGGGCAAACCAAGAGACCCAGTACTTC
TRBV7-2,TRBJ2-2,-,TRBD2,CASSLDLRLAGELFF,TGTGCCAGCAGCTTAGACCTAAGACTAGCGGGTGAGCTGTTTTTT
TRBV5-4,TRBJ1-5,-,-,CASSLISFNQPQHF,TGTGCCAGCAGCTTGATTAGTTTCAATCAGCCCCAGCATTTT
TRBV6-5,TRBJ1-2,-,-,CASSYVQEKGGYTF,TGTGCCAGCAGTTACGTACAGGAAAAGGGTGGCTACACCTTC
TRBV20-1,TRBJ2-3,once,TRBD2,CSASPTAGASTDTQYF,TGCAGTGCTAGTCCTACAGCGGGGGCTAGCACAGATACGCAGTATTTT
TRBV19,TRBJ2-7,-,-,CASSRTGNHEQYF,TGTGCCAGTAGTAGAACAGGGAACCACGAGCAGTACTTC
TRBV4-1,TRBJ1-2,-,-,CASSPGQRVYGYTF,TGCGCCAGCAGCCCCGGACAGAGAGTCTATGGCTACACCTTC
TRBV7-3,TRBJ1-1,-,-,CASSPRGGTGEAFF,TGTGCCAGCAGCCCCCGGGGAGGTACAGGTGAAGCTTTCTTT
TRBV9,TRBJ2-2,-,TRBD1,CASSGRTGYTGELFF,TGTGCCAGCAGCGGAAGGACAGGATACACCGGGGAGCTGTTTTTT
TRBV5-4,TRBJ1-6,few,-,CASSLARNSPLHF,TGTGCCAGCAGCTTGGCCCGGAATTCACCCCTCCACTTT
TRBV4-3,TRBJ1-6,-,-,CASSQERTTESPLHF,TGCGCCAGCAGCCAAGAGCGGACAACGGAATCACCCCTCCACTTT
TRBV7-8,TRBJ2-7,-,TRBD2,CASSPRTSGIFYEQYF,TGTGCCAGCAGCCCCCGGACTAGCGGGATATTTTACGAGCAGTACTTC